The 32 T cell receptor beta chains given below trace back to one sample, sequenced in a study of metastatic and nonmetastatic thyroid tumors. With MiXCR, TCRdb called clones anew from the PCR reads. The sample carries some 19,000 clones, around 25% recorded once. No treatment had been given to any patient before thyroid surgery. The sequenced sample consisted of blood. The receptors stem from a male donor with papillary thyroid cancer or a benign thyroid nodule (not recorded which). Some clones in this sample may be carry-over from other donors' samples.

By sample fraction, this clone is medium-sized. The chain employs TRBV6-1 and TRBJ2-7; a possible D gene is TRBD2 (6 bases). V gave up 6 bases and J gave up 2 bases, with 14 bases separating them. The CDR3 length is 14 residues. Per germline, CDR1 MNHNS and CDR2 SASEGT. In nucleotides, the CDR3 is TGTGCCAGCAGCCGGGGGACCGACGCCTACGAGCAGTACTTC. This translates into CASSRGTDAYEQYF.

By share, this clone ranks as medium-sized (0.01 to 0.1%). The chain has TRBV4-3 and TRBJ1-6; D uncertain. Germline V CDR1 and CDR2: LGHNA, YSLEER. The CDR3 is 15 amino acids. Deletions cut 0 bases from V and 14 bases from J, with 17 bases between. The CDR3, as DNA: TGCGCCAGCAGCCAAGATTTGACCCTAAAGGTGTCCCTCCACTTT. Its protein product is CASSQDLTLKVSLHF.

This clone has ten or more counts. This chain joins TRBV5-1 and TRBJ1-4, with D perhaps TRBD1 (5 bases). The V end lost 3 bases, the J end lost 4 bases, and 10 bases lay between the germline ends. Germline V gene lookup returns CDR1 SGHRS and CDR2 YFSETQ. This CDR3 is 14 amino acids long. The CDR3 coding sequence is TGCGCCAGCAGCTCGGGGGGGAATAATGAAAAACTGTTTTTT. Amino acid sequence: CASSSGGNNEKLFF.

This clone was observed a few times. This chain uses TRBV10-3 with TRBJ1-1; 9 bases map to TRBD1. The CDR3 spans 14 residues. J lost 0 bases, V lost 10 bases, and 6 bases had no gene match. CDR1 is ENHRY, CDR2 SYGVKD, per germline. CDR3 coding DNA: TGTGCCACTTCACAGGGGGCGTTGAACACTGAAGCTTTCTTT. It encodes CATSQGALNTEAFF.

There are many counts of this clone. This may arise from a read error, as a much more abundant clone is one base away. The chain uses TRBV20-1 and TRBJ2-7; possible D gene TRBD2, 7 bases. The CDR3 runs 13 residues. With 6 bases removed from V and 4 bases from J, the gap between germline ends came to 16 bases. CDR1 and CDR2 from the germline V gene are DFQATT and SNEGSKA (reference sequence). In nucleotides, the CDR3 is TGCAGTGCGGAAGGGGGGGCGCCTTACGAGCAGTACTTC. This codes for CSAEGGAPYEQYF.

The chain has TRBV2 and TRBJ1-1; TRBD1 aligns across 9 bases. The CDR3 runs to 13 residues. The V and J ends lost 4 bases and 8 bases, in that order; junction bases with no gene match: 5. Germline CDR1 and CDR2: SNHLY and FYNNEI. CDR3 sequence reads: CASSGGQGTEAFF. The DNA for the CDR3 is TGTGCCAGCAGTGGGGGACAGGGAACGGAAGCTTTCTTT.

This clone was counted a few times. V is TRBV24-1 and J is TRBJ2-7; maybe TRBD2 (5 bases). V gave up 5 bases and J gave up 7 bases, with 11 bases separating them. The CDR3 is 12 residues long. CDR1 is KGHDR, CDR2 SFDVKD, per germline. CDR3 in amino acids: CATSGLRGEQYF. CDR3 DNA sequence: TGTGCCACCAGTGGGCTCCGGGGTGAGCAGTACTTC.

J is TRBJ2-1 and V is TRBV28; 9 bases align to TRBD2. V shed 7 bases and J 2 bases; nucleotides not matched to a gene: 6. The CDR3 has 15 amino acids. CDR1 is MDHEN, CDR2 SYDVKM, per germline. CDR3: CASIPSGVAYNEQFF. DNA of the CDR3: TGTGCCAGCATCCCTAGCGGGGTGGCCTACAATGAGCAGTTCTTC.

This clone is labeled as medium-sized (0.01 to 0.1%). The chain links TRBV10-1 to TRBJ2-7; D gene uncertain. V was shortened by 0 bases and J by 6 bases, with 12 bases between the two germline ends. The CDR3 spans 14 residues. CDR1 is WNHNN and CDR2 is SYGVQD in the germline V gene (reference sequence). The DNA for the CDR3 is TGCGCCAGCAGTGAGTCGATAGACCCTGGCGAGCAGTACTTC. It specifies CASSESIDPGEQYF.

This clone was counted ten times or more. The chain links TRBV7-9 to TRBJ1-1; D is undetermined. CDR1 is SEHNR and CDR2 is FQNEAQ in the germline V gene (reference sequence). Between the trimmed V and J ends, which lost 3 bases and 0 bases, there was a span of 5 bases. The CDR3 contains 13 residues. CDR3 in amino acids: CASSFSVNTEAFF. CDR3 DNA: TGTGCCAGCAGCTTTTCGGTGAACACTGAAGCTTTCTTT.

This clone was detected ten times or more. The sample holds other DNA sequences that translate to the same CDR3. The chain carries TRBV27 and TRBJ2-7; 11 bases are a match to TRBD2. Trimming took 3 bases from V and 3 from J; bases not matched to a gene: 1. The CDR3 contains 14 residues. CDR1 and CDR2 (germline): MNHEY, SMNVEV (reference sequence). CDR3 bases: TGTGCCAGCAGTTTCGGGACTAGCGGCTACGAGCAGTACTTC. Residues: CASSFGTSGYEQYF.

In this sample, this clone turned up many times. The gene calls are TRBV4-1 and TRBJ1-5; D unresolved. The V gene's germline CDR1 is MGHRA and CDR2 YSYEKL. CDR3 length: 18 residues. V lost 0 bases and J 0 bases, leaving 15 bases between the germline ends. CDR3 amino acids: CASSQDPRQAYSNQPQHF. The CDR3 DNA follows: TGCGCCAGCAGCCAAGATCCAAGGCAGGCTTATAGCAATCAGCCCCAGCATTTT.

This clone was seen ten or more times. V usage is TRBV3-1 and J usage is TRBJ1-6, with TRBD1 matching over 9 bases. Trimming at V came to 4 bases and at J to 9 bases, leaving 4 bases not matched to a gene. The CDR3 loop spans 14 amino acids. Germline V CDR1 and CDR2: LGHDT, YNNKEL (reference sequence). CDR3 nucleotide sequence: TGTGCCAGCAGCCCCCGGGACAGGGCTTCACCCCTCCACTTT. Translated, it gives CASSPRDRASPLHF.

This chain links TRBV6-5 with TRBJ1-2, with 12 bases lining up with TRBD1. J gave up 7 bases and V 2 bases, and 2 bases lay outside the gene matches. Germline-derived CDR1 and CDR2 are MNHEY and SVGAGI. The CDR3 totals 14 residues. This CDR3 is CASSYGTGGLGYTF. The CDR3 DNA reads TGTGCCAGCAGTTACGGGACAGGGGGCCTTGGCTACACCTTC.

V gene TRBV5-1 combines with J gene TRBJ1-1, with a tentative D call TRBD1 (5 bases). This CDR3 comprises 12 residues. Germline values: CDR1 SGHRS, CDR2 YFSETQ. Trimming stripped 3 bases from V and 5 bases from J, with 8 bases between. CDR3 loop: CASSSQGTEAFF. In DNA form, the CDR3 reads TGCGCCAGCAGCTCCCAGGGTACTGAAGCTTTCTTT.

The chain has TRBV11-2 and TRBJ2-7; TRBD1 matches at 7 bases. CDR3 length: 14 residues. Germline V CDR1 and CDR2: SGHAT, FQNNGV. The junction had 7 bases not matched to a gene; V was cut back by 5 bases and J by 3 bases. CDR3 bases: TGTGCCAGCAGCCCCGCCCGGGACAGCTACGAGCAGTACTTC. Translating gives CASSPARDSYEQYF.

There are a few counts of this clone. The J gene is TRBJ2-3, the V gene TRBV27; D is uncertain. CDR1 MNHEY and CDR2 SMNVEV come from the germline V gene (reference sequence). V lost 5 bases to trimming and J lost 0 bases, with 9 bases between them. The CDR3 spans 14 residues. CDR3 protein: CASSPQSSTDTQYF. CDR3 sequence (DNA): TGTGCCAGCAGTCCTCAGAGTAGCACAGATACGCAGTATTTT.

The gene calls are TRBV7-8 and TRBJ2-1, with no clear D. CDR1 and CDR2 from the germline V gene are SGHVS and FQNEAQ. The CDR3 sequence is 14 residues long. V lost 5 bases, J lost 10 bases, and 18 bases lay in between. The CDR3: CASSTRHGAEEQFF. In DNA form, the CDR3 reads TGTGCCAGCAGCACCCGACATGGCGCCGAAGAGCAGTTCTTC. The full variable domain, its missing parts supplied by reference TRBV7-8 and TRBJ2-1, is GAGVSQSPRYKVAKRGQDVALRCDPISGHVSLFWYQQALGQGPEFLTYFQNEAQLDKSGLPSDRFFAERPEGSVSTLKIQRTQQEDSAVYLCASSTRHGAEEQFFGPGTRLTVL.

This rearrangement joins TRBV12-3 or TRBV12-4 to TRBJ1-2; 7 nucleotides agree with TRBD1. With V trimmed by 3 bases and J by 7 bases, 2 bases remained unmatched. This CDR3 is 12 amino acids long. CDR3: CASSLAGGGYTF. The CDR3 DNA follows: TGTGCCAGCAGTTTGGCAGGGGGTGGCTACACCTTC.

The chain links TRBV18 to TRBJ2-4; 7 bases are a match to TRBD1. The junction had 5 bases not matched to a gene; V was cut back by 5 bases and J by 7 bases. This CDR3 comprises 13 residues. Germline-derived CDR1 and CDR2 are KGHSH and LQKENI. Here the CDR3 DNA reads TGTGCCAGCTCAGGAGAACAGGGGAACATTCAGTACTTC. It codes for CASSGEQGNIQYF.

Comments on this clone: This specimen includes other DNA sequences encoding the same CDR3. The genes are TRBV5-5 and TRBJ1-2, with D possibly TRBD1 on 5 matching bases. With 0 bases removed from V and 0 bases from J, the gap between germline ends came to 9 bases. The CDR3 covers 15 residues. CDR1 SGHKS and CDR2 YYEKEE come from the germline V gene (reference sequence). CDR3 bases: TGTGCCAGCAGCTTGGCGAGGGGAGCTAACTATGGCTACACCTTC. As protein: CASSLARGANYGYTF.

The chain employs TRBV5-1 and TRBJ2-1; 16 nucleotides agree with TRBD2. CDR1 is SGHRS, CDR2 YFSETQ, per germline. V was pared by 0 bases and J by 9 bases, with 12 bases of the junction left unmatched. The CDR3 consists of 19 residues. This chain's CDR3 is CASSLEYRGTSGGASEQFF. CDR3 bases: TGCGCCAGCAGCTTGGAATACAGAGGGACTAGCGGGGGGGCAAGTGAGCAGTTCTTC. Looking up the rest from reference TRBV5-1 and TRBJ2-1 gives the full variable domain: KAGVTQTPRYLIKTRGQQVTLSCSPISGHRSVSWYQQTPGQGLQFLFEYFSETQRNKGNFPGRFSGRQFSNSRSEMNVSTLELGDSALYLCASSLEYRGTSGGASEQFFGPGTRLTVL.

The table lists this clone with a few counts. The chain combines TRBV28 with TRBJ2-1, with TRBD2 matching over 10 bases. Losses at the gene ends were 5 bases for V and 6 bases for J; bases not matched to a gene: 4. This CDR3 region has 14 residues. Per germline, CDR1 MDHEN and CDR2 SYDVKM. Here the CDR3 DNA reads TGTGCCAGCAGTAAGGGACTAGCGATCAATGAGCAGTTCTTC. Its protein product is CASSKGLAINEQFF.

This clone was found a few times. This chain links TRBV15 with TRBJ2-7; D remains ambiguous. Germline CDR1 and CDR2: LNHNV and YYDKDF (reference sequence). The CDR3 has 14 residues. Trimming removed 1 base at V and 4 bases at J, with 11 bases between. The DNA for the CDR3 is TGTGCCACCAGCAGAGGACGGCCTATATACGAGCAGTACTTC. This sequence encodes CATSRGRPIYEQYF. The full variable domain, its missing parts supplied by reference TRBV15 and TRBJ2-7, is DAMVIQNPRYQVTQFGKPVTLSCSQTLNHNVMYWYQQKSSQAPKLLFHYYDKDFNNEADTPDNFQSRRPNTSFCFLDIRSPGLGDTAMYLCATSRGRPIYEQYFGPGTRLTVT.

This clone showed up just a few times. A read error may produce the germline difference seen at one junction end. The chain recombines TRBV27 with TRBJ2-7, with 8 bases lining up with TRBD2. The germline V gene has CDR1 MNHEY and CDR2 SMNVEV (reference sequence). This CDR3 is built from 15 residues. CDR3 DNA: TGTGCCAGCAGGACTGGGACTAGACGCTCCTACGAGCAGCACTTC. The encoded protein is CASRTGTRRSYEQHF.

By share, this clone ranks as medium-sized. The rearrangement links TRBV6-2 or TRBV6-3 to TRBJ2-7, with 9 bases aligning to TRBD1. In germline, CDR1 is MNHEY, CDR2 SVGEGT. This CDR3 has 15 amino acids. Trimming cost V 8 bases and J 6 bases; bases outside gene matches: 14. The CDR3 spells CASLQRDRVNGEQYF. The CDR3 DNA reads as TGTGCCAGCCTCCAAAGGGACAGGGTTAACGGCGAGCAGTACTTC.

This clone was seen at least ten times. The genes are TRBV20-1 and TRBJ1-1; TRBD1 might be the D (5 bases). The CDR3 has 14 residues. CDR1 and CDR2 (germline): DFQATT, SNEGSKA (reference sequence). Trimming removed 4 bases at V and 4 bases at J, with 16 bases between. The chain's CDR3 is CSANRGIASTEAFF. The DNA for the CDR3 is TGCAGTGCTAATCGGGGCATCGCGAGCACTGAAGCTTTCTTT.

V gene TRBV27 combines with J gene TRBJ2-1; D is perhaps TRBD2 (5 bases). Germline CDR1 and CDR2: MNHEY and SMNVEV (reference sequence). V dropped 5 bases and J dropped 0 bases, with 11 bases sitting between them. The CDR3 length is 15 residues. CDR3 coding DNA: TGTGCCAGCAGTGGGAGCGAGAGCTCCTACAATGAGCAGTTCTTC. As protein: CASSGSESSYNEQFF.

This clone came up many times. CDR3 nucleotide sequence: TGTGCCAGTAGTATACAGGATCCAGATACGCAGTATTTT. It is translated as CASSIQDPDTQYF. The chain joins TRBV19 to TRBJ2-3; D unclear. Germline V gives CDR1 LNHDA, CDR2 SQIVND (reference sequence). The CDR3 consists of 13 residues. The V and J ends lost 2 bases and 4 bases respectively, with 7 bases between them. The complete variable domain, with remaining parts taken from reference TRBV19 and TRBJ2-3, reads DGGITQSPKYLFRKEGQNVTLSCEQNLNHDAMYWYRQDPGQGLRLIYYSQIVNDFQKGDIAEGYSVSREKKESFPLTVTSAQKNPTAFYLCASSIQDPDTQYFGPGTRLTVL.

This clone has only a few counts. The CDR3 bases are TGTGCCAGCAGCCCCGTGGAGGGGGGAGGCACCGGGGAGCTGTTTTTT. It encodes CASSPVEGGGTGELFF. This rearrangement joins TRBV12-3 or TRBV12-4 to TRBJ2-2, with D possibly called TRBD1 or TRBD2 (6 bases each). There are 16 residues in the CDR3. Trimming cost V 6 bases and J 4 bases, with 18 bases left between them.

This clone was picked up a small number of times. This sequence joins TRBV15 and TRBJ2-5, with D uncertain. This CDR3 contains 12 residues. V lost 0 bases to trimming and J lost 5 bases, with 4 bases between them. Germline values: CDR1 LNHNV, CDR2 YYDKDF (reference sequence). CDR3 DNA: TGTGCCACCAGCAGAGATAGGGAGACCCAGTACTTC. Its protein is CATSRDRETQYF. Combining the CDR3 with reference TRBV15 and TRBJ2-5 gives the whole variable domain DAMVIQNPRYQVTQFGKPVTLSCSQTLNHNVMYWYQQKSSQAPKLLFHYYDKDFNNEADTPDNFQSRRPNTSFCFLDIRSPGLGDTAMYLCATSRDRETQYFGPGTRLLVL.

CDR3 sequence reads: CASRRTGGGTDTQYF. For the CDR3, the DNA is TGTGCCAGCAGGCGCACAGGGGGGGGAACAGATACGCAGTATTTT. This chain joins TRBV6-1 and TRBJ2-3, with D possibly being TRBD1 (8 bases). Germline V gene lookup returns CDR1 MNHNS and CDR2 SASEGT. Trimming pared 6 bases from V and 3 bases from J, leaving 16 bases between. The length of the CDR3 is 15 residues.